The present TCR beta chain was sequenced within a study of tumor and adjacent non-tumor tissue in lung cancer. This clonotype has a single count. The antigen is undetermined. This could be a read error, since a much larger clone is one nucleotide away. The CDR3 extends over 16 amino acids. Trimming removed 4 bases from V and 2 bases from J; junction bases left unmatched: 8. Germline V gives CDR1 SEHNR, CDR2 FQNEAQ (reference sequence). The library came from three nested PCR rounds adapted from ARM-PCR protocols. TCRdb itself ran the multiplex PCR reads through MiXCR, one entry per CDR3 protein. This sample carries around 210,000 distinct CDR3 sequences, 71% of them seen once, and the ten largest clones take approximately 26%. The study, taken as a whole, reports: Higher tumor TCR diversity was associated with shorter survival.

No cell sorting was done before RNA was extracted from the tissue. Newly diagnosed lung cancer patients had thoracic surgery in China, August–late 2014, without prior chemotherapy. The specimen sequenced was lung tumor tissue. This rearrangement joins TRBV7-9 to TRBJ2-3, with 8 bases that match TRBD1. The source is a man between 60 and 70 years old with non-small cell lung cancer. The chain's CDR3 is CASSSPRTGTTDTQYF. The CDR3 DNA sequence: TGTGCCAGCAGCTCTCCCAGGACAGGGACCACAGATACGCAGTATTTT.